This TCR beta chain was sequenced in a study of blood T cell repertoires in COVID-19. Across the study: Whether acute or convalescent, the COVID-19 samples came from the United States, Italy and Spain. PBMCs, B-cell-depleted T cells, or T cells were the source of the cDNA or gDNA that made up the material.

In the original workflow: Amplifying reference gene primers gave estimates of nucleated cell counts. Generated by immunoSEQ multiplex PCR, the TCRdb table keeps only in-frame clones and is missing some. That table supplies the V and J calls and clone size; D and trimming were determined from the DNA. Among some 180,000 clones, 70% to 80% were seen once, and the ten largest hold around 5.4%. A Seattle source enrolled patients during active infection and followed them longitudinally. The source material was peripheral blood. The receptor comes from a middle-aged woman with COVID-19, enrolled during active disease.

CDR3 region: CASSLATQETQYF. Written as DNA, the CDR3 is TGTGCCAGCAGTCTTGCGACTCAAGAGACCCAGTACTTC. The chain is built from TRBV12-3 or TRBV12-4 and TRBJ2-5, with D uncertain. The CDR3 contains 13 residues. V was trimmed by 5 bases and J by 2 bases, leaving 9 bases between them.